These 22 T cell receptor beta chains were sequenced from one sample in a study of OX40 agonist ivuxolimab in advanced cancers. Clones were sequenced by immunoSEQ multiplex PCR, and TCRdb holds only the in-frame ones, with some missing. The sample includes approximately 49,000 clones, around 80% of them seen just once. This specimen consisted of CD4+ or CD8+ T cells sorted from blood, obtained in a trial of the OX40 agonist ivuxolimab. Receptors were obtained from an adult with an advanced solid tumor such as melanoma, head and neck, liver or kidney cancer.

The chain combines TRBV5-4 with TRBJ2-5; D possibly corresponds to TRBD2 (6 bases). Per germline, CDR1 SGHNT and CDR2 YYREEE (reference sequence). CDR3 length: 14 amino acids. Trimming left V 0 bases short and J 5 bases short, with 11 bases between. DNA of the CDR3: TGTGCCAGCAGCTTGGGTGGGACTTACGAGACCCAGTACTTC. It yields the protein CASSLGGTYETQYF.

V and J are TRBV28 and TRBJ1-2, with 7 bases that match TRBD1. Trimming removed 3 bases from V and 9 bases from J; junction bases left unmatched: 7. The CDR3 has 13 residues. Germline V gene sequence: CDR1 MDHEN, CDR2 SYDVKM. CDR3 bases: TGTGCCAGCAGTTTCCGGTCAGGGGGGAGCTACACCTTC. The encoded protein is CASSFRSGGSYTF.

This chain links TRBV28 with TRBJ1-2; D uncertain. The length of the CDR3 is 12 residues. The germline V and J ends were trimmed by 5 bases and 5 bases, with 9 bases remaining between them. Germline CDR1 reads MDHEN; CDR2 reads SYDVKM. CDR3 loop: CASSPLEYGYTF. DNA for the CDR3: TGTGCCAGCAGTCCTCTAGAGTATGGCTACACCTTC.

This chain uses TRBV5-1 with TRBJ2-1; 7 bases map to TRBD2. Germline CDR1 is SGHRS and CDR2 is YFSETQ. This CDR3 comprises 16 residues. V trimming: 0 bases; J trimming: 3 bases; junction bases outside the gene matches: 6. The CDR3, as DNA: TGCGCCAGCAGCTTGGAAGGGACTATCGACTACAATGAGCAGTTCTTC. Protein product: CASSLEGTIDYNEQFF.

The CDR3 protein is CASTKAGVNTGELFF. CDR3 sequence (DNA): TGTGCCAGCACAAAGGCAGGGGTGAACACCGGGGAGCTGTTTTTT. The J gene is TRBJ2-2, the V gene TRBV28, with D maybe TRBD1 (6 bases). The V gene lost 7 bases and the J gene lost 1 base, with 13 bases spanning the gap. The CDR3 consists of 15 residues. Per germline, CDR1 MDHEN and CDR2 SYDVKM.

The V call is TRBV9, the J call TRBJ2-2; 11 bases match TRBD2. This CDR3 has 17 amino acids. V dropped 1 base and J dropped 2; count of bases not matched to a gene: 4. Germline values: CDR1 SGDLS, CDR2 YYNGEE. The CDR3 loop is CASSVTGLADNTGELFF. CDR3 DNA sequence: TGTGCCAGCAGCGTAACGGGACTAGCGGATAACACCGGGGAGCTGTTTTTT.

This chain links TRBV6-6 with TRBJ2-7, with a tentative D call TRBD1 (5 bases). Germline V gives CDR1 MNHNY, CDR2 SVGAGI (reference sequence). V gave up 3 bases and J gave up 0 bases, with 15 bases separating them. The length of the CDR3 is 16 residues. The CDR3 reads CASSYVDNHLSYEQYF. In DNA, the CDR3 is TGTGCCAGCAGTTATGTGGACAACCACCTCTCCTACGAGCAGTACTTC.

The chain combines TRBV11-1 with TRBJ2-3; the match to TRBD1 covers 9 bases. J gave up 5 bases and V 4 bases, and 4 bases lay outside the gene matches. Germline V CDR1 and CDR2: SGHAT, FQDESV (reference sequence). CDR3 size: 14 residues. The DNA of the CDR3 is TGTGCCAGCAGCTCTACAGGGGGCGAAGATACGCAGTATTTT. Its protein is CASSSTGGEDTQYF.

The J gene is TRBJ2-2, the V gene TRBV2, with D tentatively TRBD2 (5 bases). This CDR3 contains 13 residues. V was cut by 5 bases and J by 7 bases, with 11 bases left in between. Germline V CDR1 and CDR2: SNHLY, FYNNEI. DNA for the CDR3: TGTGCCAGCAGTCCAGACGGGGACGGGGAGCTGTTTTTT. Translated, it gives CASSPDGDGELFF. Combining the CDR3 with reference TRBV2 and TRBJ2-2 gives the whole variable domain EPEVTQTPSHQVTQMGQEVILRCVPISNHLYFYWYRQILGQKVEFLVSFYNNEISEKSEIFDDQFSVERPDGSNFTLKIRSTKLEDSAMYFCASSPDGDGELFFGEGSRLTVL.

V gene TRBV5-3 combines with J gene TRBJ2-7; 8 bases are a match to TRBD1. TRBV5-3 is given ORF status, its function remaining uncertain. The junction had 8 bases not matched to a gene; V was cut back by 3 bases and J by 0 bases. The CDR3 loop spans 16 amino acids. The CDR3 sequence is CARSSKTGDPSYEQYF. The CDR3 region has the DNA TGTGCCAGAAGCTCGAAGACAGGGGACCCCTCCTACGAGCAGTACTTC.

The chain recombines TRBV5-1 with TRBJ1-1; D may be TRBD1 (5 bases). V lost 2 bases and J lost 2, with 10 bases in between. This CDR3 contains 14 residues. Germline V gene sequence: CDR1 SGHRS, CDR2 YFSETQ. CDR3 region: CASSFDSKNTEAFF. The CDR3 DNA follows: TGCGCCAGCAGCTTCGACAGCAAAAACACTGAAGCTTTCTTT. The whole variable domain, remainder taken from reference TRBV5-1 and TRBJ1-1, is KAGVTQTPRYLIKTRGQQVTLSCSPISGHRSVSWYQQTPGQGLQFLFEYFSETQRNKGNFPGRFSGRQFSNSRSEMNVSTLELGDSALYLCASSFDSKNTEAFFGQGTRLTVV.

V gene TRBV7-2 combines with J gene TRBJ2-2; D gene uncertain. This CDR3 is 14 amino acids long. Between the trimmed V and J ends, which lost 3 bases and 1 base, there was a span of 6 bases. Germline-derived CDR1 and CDR2 are SGHTA and FQGNSA. This CDR3 reads CASSFDLNTGELFF. The CDR3, as DNA: TGTGCCAGCAGCTTCGATTTGAACACCGGGGAGCTGTTTTTT.

The chain combines TRBV4-3 with TRBJ1-1; weak D call: TRBD1 (5 bases). V was clipped by 2 bases and J by 11 bases, with 18 bases between them. This CDR3 spans 14 amino acids. Germline V gives CDR1 LGHNA, CDR2 YSLEER. CDR3 in DNA: TGCGCCAGCAGCCAAACTTCGGGGACCCCGGAGGCTTTCTTT. This sequence encodes CASSQTSGTPEAFF.

The chain uses TRBV30 and TRBJ2-2; perhaps TRBD1 as D (6 bases). The CDR3 runs 15 residues. Trimming removed 1 base at V and 4 bases at J, with 13 bases between. CDR1 and CDR2 (germline): GTSNPN, SVGIG (reference sequence). The chain's CDR3 is CAWSARGSSTGELFF. CDR3 bases: TGTGCCTGGAGTGCTAGGGGGAGTAGCACCGGGGAGCTGTTTTTT.

The chain couples TRBV10-1 to TRBJ2-1; D unclear. This CDR3 has 13 amino acids. Germline values: CDR1 WNHNN, CDR2 SYGVQD (reference sequence). The ends were cut back, 3 bases at V and 12 bases at J, with 15 bases in the middle. The CDR3 region is CASSELLVTLQFF. CDR3 DNA sequence: TGCGCCAGCAGTGAACTTCTGGTCACCTTGCAGTTCTTC.

The chain links TRBV6-6 to TRBJ2-4; D not resolved. V dropped 2 bases and J dropped 0 bases, with 8 bases sitting between them. Per germline, CDR1 MNHNY and CDR2 SVGAGI (reference sequence). The CDR3 covers 15 residues. The CDR3 is CASSYDNLAKNIQYF. As DNA, the CDR3 is TGTGCCAGCAGTTACGACAACCTAGCCAAAAACATTCAGTACTTC.

V is TRBV11-3 and J is TRBJ2-1; 7 nucleotides match TRBD1. J gave up 5 bases and V 5 bases, and 6 bases lay outside the gene matches. The CDR3 covers 14 residues. Germline-derived CDR1 and CDR2 are SGHNT and YENEEA. The chain's CDR3 is CASSPWTGDNEQFF. The CDR3 coding sequence is TGTGCCAGCAGCCCCTGGACAGGCGACAATGAGCAGTTCTTC.

The chain carries TRBV29-1 and TRBJ2-7, with a possible D match to TRBD2 (6 bases). The germline CDR1 and CDR2 sequences are SQVTM and ANQGSEA. V was trimmed by 3 bases and J by 6 bases, leaving 12 bases between them. This CDR3 comprises 12 residues. The CDR3 DNA reads TGCAGCGTTGAGGGACTCGGGGGCGAGCAGTACTTC. Its protein product is CSVEGLGGEQYF.

The V gene is TRBV19, the J gene TRBJ2-1; possibly TRBD1 or TRBD2 for D (5 bases each). CDR1 and CDR2 (germline): LNHDA, SQIVND (reference sequence). This CDR3 has 14 amino acids. Deletions cut 6 bases from V and 7 bases from J, with 16 bases between. The CDR3 sequence: CASSTEGYLNEQFF. CDR3 DNA: TGTGCCAGTAGCACCGAGGGGTACCTGAATGAGCAGTTCTTC.

The CDR3 sequence is CASSPNRGPHRDEQFF. The CDR3 region has the DNA TGTGCCAGCAGCCCAAATCGGGGACCCCATAGAGATGAGCAGTTCTTC. This sequence joins TRBV7-3 and TRBJ2-1, with D possibly called TRBD1 or TRBD2 (5 bases each). The CDR3 is 16 amino acids. From germline, CDR1 is SGHTA and CDR2 FQGTGA. V dropped 5 bases and J dropped 8 bases, with 22 bases sitting between them.

The chain couples TRBV13 to TRBJ2-1; 7 bases are a match to TRBD1. Per the germline V gene, CDR1 is PRHDT and CDR2 is FYEKMQ (reference sequence). Losses at the gene ends were 5 bases for V and 7 bases for J; bases not matched to a gene: 14. This CDR3 spans 16 amino acids. CDR3 sequence: CASSNVPGQKENEQFF. CDR3 sequence (DNA): TGTGCCAGCAGCAACGTCCCGGGACAGAAGGAGAATGAGCAGTTCTTC.

V gene TRBV12-5 combines with J gene TRBJ1-1; D unresolved. This CDR3 spans 13 amino acids. The V and J ends lost 1 base and 2 bases respectively, with 5 bases between them. The V gene's germline CDR1 is LGHNT and CDR2 FRNRAP. The CDR3 here is CASGLGLNTEAFF. DNA for the CDR3: TGTGCTAGTGGTTTGGGGTTAAACACTGAAGCTTTCTTT.